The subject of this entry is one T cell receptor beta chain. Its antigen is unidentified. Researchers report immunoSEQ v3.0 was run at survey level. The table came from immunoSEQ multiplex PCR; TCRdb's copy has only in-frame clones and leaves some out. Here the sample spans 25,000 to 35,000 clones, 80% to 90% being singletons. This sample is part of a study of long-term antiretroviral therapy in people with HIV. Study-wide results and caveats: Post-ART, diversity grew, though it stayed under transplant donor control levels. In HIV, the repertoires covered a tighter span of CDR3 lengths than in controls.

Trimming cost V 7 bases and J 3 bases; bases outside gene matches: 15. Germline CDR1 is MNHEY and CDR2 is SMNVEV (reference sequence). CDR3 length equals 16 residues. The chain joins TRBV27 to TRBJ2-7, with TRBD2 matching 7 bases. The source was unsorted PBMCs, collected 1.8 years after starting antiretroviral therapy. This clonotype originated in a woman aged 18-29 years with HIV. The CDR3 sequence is CASTHKPGGSYYEQYF. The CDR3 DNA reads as TGTGCCAGCACCCACAAACCTGGCGGGAGTTACTACGAGCAGTACTTC.